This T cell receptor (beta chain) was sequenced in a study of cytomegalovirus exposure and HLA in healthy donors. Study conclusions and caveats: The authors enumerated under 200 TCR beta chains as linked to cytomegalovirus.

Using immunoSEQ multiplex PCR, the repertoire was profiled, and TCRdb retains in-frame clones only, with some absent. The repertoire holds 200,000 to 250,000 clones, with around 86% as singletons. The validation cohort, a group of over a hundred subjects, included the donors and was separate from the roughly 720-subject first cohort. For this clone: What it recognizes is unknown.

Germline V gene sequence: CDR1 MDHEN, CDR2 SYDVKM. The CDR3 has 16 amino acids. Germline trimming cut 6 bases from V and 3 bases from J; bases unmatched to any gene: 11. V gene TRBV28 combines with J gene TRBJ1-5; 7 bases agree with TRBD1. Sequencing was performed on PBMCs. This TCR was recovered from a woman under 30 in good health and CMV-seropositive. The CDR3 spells CASSQDRVGDNQPQHF. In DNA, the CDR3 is TGTGCCAGCAGCCAAGACAGGGTTGGGGACAATCAGCCCCAGCATTTT.